This is a list of T cell receptor beta chains from one sample in a study of graft-versus-host responses after intestinal transplantation. Clones were sequenced by immunoSEQ multiplex PCR, and TCRdb holds only the in-frame ones, with some missing. The sample holds just over 4,000 clones, around 82% seen once. The source was ileum tissue, collected 105 days after intestinal transplantation. These receptor sequences come from a human patient who received an intestinal transplant, so some T cells may come from the graft donor. CDR3s leave out the opening cysteine and the closing phenylalanine or tryptophan. The size entry is marked missing in some rows and otherwise reads once, few, many or a size class.

clone size	V gene	J gene	CDR3 protein
NA	TRBV4-2	TRBJ2-5	ASSQVVAGGQETQY
NA	TRBV11-3	TRBJ2-1	ASGSGTSGHNEQF
NA	TRBV11-2	TRBJ2-1	ASSLGLAGYNEQF
once	TRBV19	TRBJ1-2	ASSFLTANYGYT
NA	TRBV18	TRBJ2-7	ASSPTGPSYEQY
NA	TRBV21-1	TRBJ2-2	ASSRVNPGELF
NA	TRBV4-3	TRBJ2-1	ASSPGLSYNEQF
NA	TRBV4-1	TRBJ2-7	ASSFMGQGPPYEQY
NA	TRBV30	TRBJ2-3	AWSENTDTQY
NA	TRBV14	TRBJ2-3	ASSLAGGPTDTQY
NA	TRBV5-1	TRBJ2-3	ASSLRGRGGTDTQY
NA	TRBV27	TRBJ1-1	ASSLQTNTEAF
NA	TRBV4-1	TRBJ2-3	ASSQGPSGGADTQY
NA	TRBV12-5	TRBJ2-7	ASGSRDRGHEQY
NA	TRBV5-1	TRBJ1-2	ASSLGNYGYT
NA	TRBV25-1	TRBJ2-2	ASSVGGRPELF
few	TRBV9	TRBJ2-5	ASSVASGGGETQY
NA	TRBV7-9	TRBJ2-3	ASSLEGGSGRTDTQY
NA	TRBV2	TRBJ1-6	ASSGWAAYNSPLH
NA	TRBV27	TRBJ2-2	ASRELAGASTGELF
NA	TRBV18	TRBJ2-5	ASSISGTSQETQY
once	TRBV25-1	NA	ASSVDWPTYEQY
NA	TRBV6-5	TRBJ1-1	ASSYSGDDTEAF
NA	TRBV5-6	TRBJ1-2	ASSLGGYGYT
NA	TRBV29-1	TRBJ2-7	SAAGTWGSYEQY
NA	TRBV7-3	TRBJ2-3	ASSLTSGTTDTQY
NA	TRBV10-2	TRBJ1-1	ASRTGGDNTEAF
NA	TRBV4-1	TRBJ2-2	ASSHPTQGTGELF
NA	TRBV27	TRBJ2-2	ASSLWGAGELF
once	TRBV6-1	TRBJ2-3	ASSEALAGADTQY
few	TRBV14	TRBJ2-1	ASSQVREGIYNEQF
NA	TRBV25-1	TRBJ1-2	ASTRDSPNYGYT
NA	TRBV5-5	TRBJ2-3	ASSWALGLGGTDTQY
NA	TRBV27	TRBJ1-6	ASSPLGVASSYNSPLH
NA	TRBV7-9	TRBJ2-3	ASSQTHTQY
NA	TRBV13	TRBJ2-7	ASSLTSGAYEQY
NA	TRBV6-1	TRBJ2-7	AIQDRSSYEQY
NA	TRBV13	TRBJ1-5	ASSLGFRGRQPQH
NA	TRBV5-1	TRBJ1-1	ASSPRGQENTEAF
NA	TRBV5-1	TRBJ2-5	ASSFAGTETQY
NA	TRBV13	TRBJ2-4	ASSLRGTSEWRQENIQY
NA	TRBV29-1	TRBJ2-3	SASLAGWQY